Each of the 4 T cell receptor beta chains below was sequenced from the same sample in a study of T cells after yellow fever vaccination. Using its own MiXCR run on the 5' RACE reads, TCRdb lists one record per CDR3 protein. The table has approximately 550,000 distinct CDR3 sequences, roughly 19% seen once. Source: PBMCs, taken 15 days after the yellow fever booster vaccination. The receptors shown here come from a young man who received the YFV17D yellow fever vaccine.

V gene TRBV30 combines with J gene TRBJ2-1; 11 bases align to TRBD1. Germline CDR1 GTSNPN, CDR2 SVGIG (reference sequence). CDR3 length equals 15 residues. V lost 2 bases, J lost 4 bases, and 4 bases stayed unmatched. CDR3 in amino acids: CAWSTDRGLYNEQFF. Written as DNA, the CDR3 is TGTGCCTGGAGTACGGACAGGGGGCTATACAATGAGCAGTTCTTC. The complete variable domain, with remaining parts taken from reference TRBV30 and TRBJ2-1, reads SQTIHQWPATLVQPVGSPLSLECTVEGTSNPNLYWYRQAAGRGLQLLFYSVGIGQISSEVPQNLSASRPQDRQFILSSKKLLLSDSGFYLCAWSTDRGLYNEQFFGPGTRLTVL.

The CDR3 sequence is CASSPSPADTQYF. CDR3 coding DNA: TGTGCCAGCAGCCCCTCCCCCGCAGATACGCAGTATTTT. V is TRBV7-2 and J is TRBJ2-3; no clear D gene. This CDR3 is built from 13 residues. Germline CDR1 reads SGHTA; CDR2 reads FQGNSA. Trimming cost V 5 bases and J 4 bases, with 10 bases left between them.

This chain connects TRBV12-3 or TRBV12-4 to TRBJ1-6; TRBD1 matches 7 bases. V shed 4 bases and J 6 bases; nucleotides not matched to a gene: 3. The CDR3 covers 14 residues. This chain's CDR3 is CASSYRGGNSPLHF. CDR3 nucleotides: TGTGCCAGCAGTTACAGGGGCGGTAATTCACCCCTCCACTTT.

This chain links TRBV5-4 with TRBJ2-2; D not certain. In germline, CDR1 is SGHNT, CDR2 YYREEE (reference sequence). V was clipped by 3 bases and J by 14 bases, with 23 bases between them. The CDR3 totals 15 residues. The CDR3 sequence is CASSSPWTDPKDLFF. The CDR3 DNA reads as TGTGCCAGCAGCTCCCCTTGGACGGATCCGAAGGATCTGTTTTTT.